One and the same sample provided the 23 T cell receptor beta chains below, sequenced in a study of T cell responses to AZD1222 COVID-19 vaccine. Sequencing used immunoSEQ multiplex PCR; TCRdb keeps in-frame clones, though not all of them. The sample lists about 120,000 clones, roughly 92% occurring once. Sequences were derived from peripheral blood, sampled 28 days after the second AZD1222 dose. These receptors were taken from an adult who received the AZD1222 COVID-19 vaccine.

This clone came up once. This rearrangement joins TRBV27 to TRBJ1-5; 7 bases agree with TRBD1. Looked up from germline, CDR1 is MNHEY and CDR2 is SMNVEV (reference sequence). The CDR3 covers 15 residues. Trimming removed 1 base from V and 1 base from J; junction bases left unmatched: 1. The CDR3 DNA sequence: TGTGCCAGCAGTTTATGGGGACAGAGCAATCAGCCCCAGCATTTT. Translated, it gives CASSLWGQSNQPQHF.

The chain couples TRBV11-2 to TRBJ2-7; D is tentatively TRBD1 or TRBD2 (6 bases each). Germline V gives CDR1 SGHAT, CDR2 FQNNGV. CDR3 length equals 13 residues. Trimming removed 5 bases at V and 2 bases at J, with 10 bases between. As DNA, the CDR3 is TGTGCCAGCAGCCGCGGGGACACCTACGAGCAGTACTTC. It specifies CASSRGDTYEQYF.

The chain has TRBV4-1 and TRBJ1-2; 7 nucleotides agree with TRBD1. The germline CDR1 and CDR2 sequences are MGHRA and YSYEKL. This CDR3 region has 15 residues. V dropped 6 bases and J dropped 3; count of bases not matched to a gene: 10. CDR3 protein: CASREGTALDYGYTF. CDR3 nucleotide sequence: TGCGCCAGCAGAGAGGGGACAGCATTGGACTATGGCTACACCTTC.

The chain has TRBV4-1 and TRBJ1-2, with 8 nucleotides matching TRBD1. CDR1 is MGHRA and CDR2 is YSYEKL in the germline V gene. The CDR3 consists of 14 residues. The V and J ends lost 5 bases and 5 bases, in that order; junction bases with no gene match: 7. The CDR3 DNA reads TGCGCCAGCAGCTCACAGGGGGGACCGTATGGCTACACCTTC. Its translation: CASSSQGGPYGYTF.

The rearrangement joins TRBV5-1 to TRBJ2-5; weak D call: TRBD1 (5 bases). Trimming removed 1 base at V and 5 bases at J, with 21 bases between. The germline V gene has CDR1 SGHRS and CDR2 YFSETQ. The CDR3 sequence is 17 residues long. The chain's CDR3 is CASSLRSSAGSIETQYF. As DNA, the CDR3 is TGCGCCAGCAGCTTGCGGTCATCGGCAGGGTCTATTGAGACCCAGTACTTC.

The chain employs TRBV5-1 and TRBJ2-1; D possibly corresponds to TRBD2 (6 bases). The V end lost 3 bases, the J end lost 6 bases, and 19 bases lay between the germline ends. The CDR3 contains 16 residues. Looked up from germline, CDR1 is SGHRS and CDR2 is YFSETQ. CDR3 amino acids: CASSWGDLPGGNEQFF. CDR3 DNA sequence: TGCGCCAGCAGCTGGGGGGACCTCCCCGGTGGCAATGAGCAGTTCTTC.

In its sample, this clone was seen once. The chain carries TRBV4-2 and TRBJ2-3; 7 bases fit TRBD2. V trimming: 5 bases; J trimming: 5 bases; junction bases outside the gene matches: 4. The V gene's germline CDR1 is LGHNA and CDR2 YNFKEQ. The CDR3 loop spans 13 amino acids. CDR3 sequence: CASSGRVIDTQYF. CDR3 DNA sequence: TGTGCCAGCAGCGGGAGGGTTATAGATACGCAGTATTTT.

V and J are TRBV7-2 and TRBJ2-2; TRBD2 matches 7 bases. The CDR3 spans 16 residues. Germline assignment: CDR1 SGHTA and CDR2 FQGNSA. V lost 5 bases, J lost 2 bases, and 8 bases stayed unmatched. Here the CDR3 DNA reads TGTGCCAGCAGCGCCCTAGCGGCCCATAACACCGGGGAGCTGTTTTTT. Its protein product is CASSALAAHNTGELFF.

This clone appeared once. The chain has TRBV19 and TRBJ1-1; D ambiguous. The germline gives CDR1 LNHDA, CDR2 SQIVND (reference sequence). This CDR3 is built from 12 residues. Trimming took 6 bases from V and 1 from J, leaving 6 bases between them. CDR3 in amino acids: CASRMGNTEAFF. In DNA form, the CDR3 reads TGTGCCAGTAGAATGGGGAACACTGAAGCTTTCTTT.

This chain joins TRBV28 and TRBJ1-2, with 9 positions matching TRBD1. Germline-derived CDR1 and CDR2 are MDHEN and SYDVKM. The ends lost 2 bases at V and 6 bases at J; junction bases unmatched: 4. The CDR3 extends over 14 amino acids. CDR3: CASSLGGQGNGYTF. The CDR3 nucleotides are TGTGCCAGCAGTTTAGGGGGACAGGGTAATGGCTACACCTTC.

The chain is built from TRBV6-5 and TRBJ2-3; D may be TRBD2 (6 bases). This CDR3 spans 15 amino acids. Germline loops: CDR1 MNHEY, CDR2 SVGAGI. Trimming took off 7 bases at V and 0 bases at J, with 14 bases between the two ends. DNA for the CDR3: TGTGCCAGCAAGGCTACCCTAGCGAGCACAGATACGCAGTATTTT. Amino acids: CASKATLASTDTQYF.

V and J are TRBV6-5 and TRBJ1-5, with D hard to call. Trimming removed 6 bases from V and 5 bases from J, with 11 bases in between. The CDR3 extends over 13 amino acids. CDR1 MNHEY and CDR2 SVGAGI come from the germline V gene. The CDR3 DNA reads as TGTGCCAGCAGACAAACACCCTATCAGCCCCAGCATTTT. This gives the protein CASRQTPYQPQHF.

V is TRBV2 and J is TRBJ2-1; possible D gene TRBD2, 5 bases. This CDR3 has 11 residues. Germline CDR1 reads SNHLY; CDR2 reads FYNNEI. CDR3 residues: CAAGVYNEQFF. The CDR3 DNA is TGTGCTGCGGGCGTCTACAATGAGCAGTTCTTC.

The gene calls are TRBV3-1 (or the pseudogene TRBV3-2) and TRBJ1-5; D is possibly TRBD1 (6 bases). Germline CDR1 reads LGHDT; CDR2 reads YNNKEL (reference sequence). The CDR3 totals 12 residues. V lost 0 bases and J 15 bases, leaving 12 bases between the germline ends. This CDR3 reads CASSQEGGGRHF. CDR3 sequence (DNA): TGTGCCAGCAGCCAAGAAGGGGGGGGCCGGCATTTT.

This chain joins TRBV30 and TRBJ2-1; maybe TRBD2 (5 bases). Trimming took off 5 bases at V and 8 bases at J, with 13 bases between the two ends. CDR3 size: 12 residues. CDR1 and CDR2 (germline): GTSNPN, SVGIG (reference sequence). The CDR3 sequence: CAWGRGYDEQFF. The CDR3, as DNA: TGTGCCTGGGGGCGCGGGTACGATGAGCAGTTCTTC. Complete variable domain (other parts from reference TRBV30 and TRBJ2-1): SQTIHQWPATLVQPVGSPLSLECTVEGTSNPNLYWYRQAAGRGLQLLFYSVGIGQISSEVPQNLSASRPQDRQFILSSKKLLLSDSGFYLCAWGRGYDEQFFGPGTRLTVL.

The gene calls are TRBV19 and TRBJ2-6; 14 nucleotides line up with TRBD2. Germline V gene lookup returns CDR1 LNHDA and CDR2 SQIVND (reference sequence). After removal of 10 bases from V and 2 bases from J, the junction contained 7 bases not matched to a gene. The CDR3 is 17 residues long. The CDR3 DNA reads as TGTGCCACGGGGGGACTAGCGGGAGCTCCTGGGGCCAACGTCCTGACTTTC. Translating gives CATGGLAGAPGANVLTF.

The CDR3 spells CASSYQLGEAGELFF. CDR3 sequence (DNA): TGTGCCAGCAGTTACCAGTTAGGGGAGGCCGGGGAGCTGTTTTTT. V usage is TRBV6-5 and J usage is TRBJ2-2; TRBD2 might be the D (6 bases). CDR3 length equals 15 residues. V lost 2 bases, J lost 6 bases, and 13 bases lay in between. Germline V gene data show CDR1 as MNHEY and CDR2 as SVGAGI.

The V and J genes are TRBV14 and TRBJ1-2; D not certain. The V gene's germline CDR1 is SGHDN and CDR2 FVKESK. Between the trimmed V and J ends, which lost 6 bases and 6 bases, there was a span of 14 bases. CDR3 length equals 13 residues. This CDR3 reads CASSLRRRDGYTF. The CDR3 DNA follows: TGTGCCAGCAGTCTCCGCCGAAGGGATGGCTACACCTTC.

The genes are TRBV7-9 and TRBJ2-7, with 8 nucleotides matching TRBD2. Unmatched junction bases numbered 3, after V lost 3 bases and J lost 5 bases. The CDR3 is 13 amino acids. Germline values: CDR1 SEHNR, CDR2 FQNEAQ (reference sequence). The CDR3 bases are TGTGCCAGCAGCTTCCTTAGCGGGGACGAGCAGTACTTC. Translation gives CASSFLSGDEQYF.

This sequence joins TRBV27 and TRBJ2-7, with TRBD2 matching 9 bases. The junction had 5 bases not matched to a gene; V was cut back by 5 bases and J by 3 bases. CDR3 length equals 14 residues. Germline V gene lookup returns CDR1 MNHEY and CDR2 SMNVEV (reference sequence). The CDR3 protein is CASSKGLAIYEQYF. The DNA of the CDR3 is TGTGCCAGCAGTAAGGGACTAGCTATCTACGAGCAGTACTTC.

The chain joins TRBV5-4 to TRBJ2-7, with D possibly matching TRBD1 (5 bases). Per germline, CDR1 SGHNT and CDR2 YYREEE (reference sequence). This CDR3 region has 12 residues. V was clipped by 3 bases and J by 4 bases, with 8 bases between them. CDR3 sequence: CASSYDSYEQYF. The CDR3 DNA follows: TGTGCCAGCAGCTACGACAGTTACGAGCAGTACTTC.

The V call is TRBV4-1, the J call TRBJ1-4; 8 bases fit TRBD1. Germline CDR1 and CDR2: MGHRA and YSYEKL. Unmatched junction bases numbered 3, after V lost 4 bases and J lost 2 bases. The CDR3 totals 15 residues. Here the CDR3 reads CASSLDRGTNEKLFF. CDR3 coding DNA: TGCGCCAGCAGCCTCGACAGGGGCACTAATGAAAAACTGTTTTTT.

This clone was detected only once. The chain links TRBV6-5 to TRBJ1-3; weak D call: TRBD1 (5 bases). V lost 1 base and J lost 2, with 6 bases in between. The CDR3 extends over 14 amino acids. Germline V gene sequence: CDR1 MNHEY, CDR2 SVGAGI. CDR3 bases: TGTGCCAGCAGTTACTGGGGCGCTGGAAACACCATATATTTT. The encoded protein is CASSYWGAGNTIYF.